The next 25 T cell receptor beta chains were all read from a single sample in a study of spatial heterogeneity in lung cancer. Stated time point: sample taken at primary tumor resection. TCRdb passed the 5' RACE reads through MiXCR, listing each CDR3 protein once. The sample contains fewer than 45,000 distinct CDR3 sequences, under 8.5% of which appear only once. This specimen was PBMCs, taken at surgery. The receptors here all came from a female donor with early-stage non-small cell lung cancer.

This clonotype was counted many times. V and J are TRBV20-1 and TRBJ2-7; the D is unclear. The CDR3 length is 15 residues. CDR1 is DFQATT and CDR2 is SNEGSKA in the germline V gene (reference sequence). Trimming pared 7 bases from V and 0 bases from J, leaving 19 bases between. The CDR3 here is CSVQAQRISSYEQYF. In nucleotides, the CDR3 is TGCAGTGTTCAAGCCCAGCGTATTAGCTCCTACGAGCAGTACTTC.

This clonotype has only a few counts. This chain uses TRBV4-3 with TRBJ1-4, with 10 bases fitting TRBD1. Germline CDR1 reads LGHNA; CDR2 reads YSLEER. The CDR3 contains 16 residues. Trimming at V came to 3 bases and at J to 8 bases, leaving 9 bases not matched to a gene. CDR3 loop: CASSQDGTGEKEKLFF. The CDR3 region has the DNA TGCGCCAGCAGCCAGGACGGGACAGGGGAGAAGGAAAAACTGTTTTTT.

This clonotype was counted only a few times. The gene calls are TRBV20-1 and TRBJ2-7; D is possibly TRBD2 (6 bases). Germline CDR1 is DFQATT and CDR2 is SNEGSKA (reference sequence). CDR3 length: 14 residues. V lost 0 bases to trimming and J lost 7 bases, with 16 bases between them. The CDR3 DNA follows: TGCAGTGCTAGAGATAGCGGAAATACGGGGGAGCAGTACTTC. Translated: CSARDSGNTGEQYF.

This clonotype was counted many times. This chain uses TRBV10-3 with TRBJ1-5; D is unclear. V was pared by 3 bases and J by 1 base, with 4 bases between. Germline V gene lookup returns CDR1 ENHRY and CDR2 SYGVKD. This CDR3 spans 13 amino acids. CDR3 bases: TGTGCCATCAGTGAACTCAGCAATCAGCCCCAGCATTTT. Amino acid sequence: CAISELSNQPQHF.

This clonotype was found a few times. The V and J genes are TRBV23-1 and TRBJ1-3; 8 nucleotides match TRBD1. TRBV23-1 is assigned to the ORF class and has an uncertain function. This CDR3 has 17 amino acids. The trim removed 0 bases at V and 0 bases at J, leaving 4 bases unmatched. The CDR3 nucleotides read TGCGCCAGCAGTCAATCTCCGGACAGGGCCTCTGGAAACACCATATATTTT. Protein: CASSQSPDRASGNTIYF.

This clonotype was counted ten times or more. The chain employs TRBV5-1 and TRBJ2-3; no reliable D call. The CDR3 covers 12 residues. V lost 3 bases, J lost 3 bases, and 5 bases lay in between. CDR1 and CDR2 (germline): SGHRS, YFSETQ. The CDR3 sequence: CASSWSTDTQYF. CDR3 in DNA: TGCGCCAGCAGCTGGAGTACAGATACGCAGTATTTT.

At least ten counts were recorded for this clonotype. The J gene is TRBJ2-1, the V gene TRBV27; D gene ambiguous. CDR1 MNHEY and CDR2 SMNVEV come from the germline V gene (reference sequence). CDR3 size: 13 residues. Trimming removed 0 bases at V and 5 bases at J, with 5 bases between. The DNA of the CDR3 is TGTGCCAGCAGTTTATCGAGTAACAATGAGCAGTTCTTC. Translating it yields CASSLSSNNEQFF.

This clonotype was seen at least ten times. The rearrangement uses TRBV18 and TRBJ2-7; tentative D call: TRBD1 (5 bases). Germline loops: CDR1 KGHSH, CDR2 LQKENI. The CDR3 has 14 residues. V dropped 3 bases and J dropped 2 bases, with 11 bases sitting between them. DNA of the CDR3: TGTGCCAGCTCACCCCTACAGGACGCCTACGAGCAGTACTTC. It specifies CASSPLQDAYEQYF.

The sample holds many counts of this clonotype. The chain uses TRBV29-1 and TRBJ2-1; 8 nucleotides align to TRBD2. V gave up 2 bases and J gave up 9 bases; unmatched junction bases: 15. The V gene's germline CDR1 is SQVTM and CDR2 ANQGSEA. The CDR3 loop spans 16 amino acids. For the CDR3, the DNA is TGCAGCGTTGAACTCGGCGGGAGGCCCCGAGGTATTGAGCAGTTCTTC. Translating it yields CSVELGGRPRGIEQFF.

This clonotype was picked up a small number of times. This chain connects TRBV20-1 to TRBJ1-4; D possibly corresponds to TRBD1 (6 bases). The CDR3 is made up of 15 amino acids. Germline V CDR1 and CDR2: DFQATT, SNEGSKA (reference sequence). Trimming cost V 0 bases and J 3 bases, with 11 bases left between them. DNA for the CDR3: TGCAGTGCTAGAGATTGGGGGGCGGCTAATGAAAAACTGTTTTTT. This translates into CSARDWGAANEKLFF.

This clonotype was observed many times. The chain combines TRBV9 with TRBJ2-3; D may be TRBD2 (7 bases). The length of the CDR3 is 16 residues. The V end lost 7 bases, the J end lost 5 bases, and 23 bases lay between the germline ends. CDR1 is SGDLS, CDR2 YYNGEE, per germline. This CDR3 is CASSGGGGLPKDTQYF. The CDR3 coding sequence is TGTGCCAGCTCCGGAGGGGGGGGGCTCCCGAAAGATACGCAGTATTTT. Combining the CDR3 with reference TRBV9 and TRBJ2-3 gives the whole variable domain DSGVTQTPKHLITATGQRVTLRCSPRSGDLSVYWYQQSLDQGLQFLIQYYNGEERAKGNILERFSAQQFPDLHSELNLSSLELGDSALYFCASSGGGGLPKDTQYFGPGTRLTVL.

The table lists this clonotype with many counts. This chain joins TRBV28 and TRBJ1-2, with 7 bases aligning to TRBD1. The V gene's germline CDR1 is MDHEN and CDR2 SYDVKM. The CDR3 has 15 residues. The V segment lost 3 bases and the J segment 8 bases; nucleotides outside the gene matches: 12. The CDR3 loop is CASSFGGGQNSGYTF. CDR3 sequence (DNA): TGTGCCAGCAGTTTCGGAGGGGGCCAGAATTCGGGCTACACCTTC.

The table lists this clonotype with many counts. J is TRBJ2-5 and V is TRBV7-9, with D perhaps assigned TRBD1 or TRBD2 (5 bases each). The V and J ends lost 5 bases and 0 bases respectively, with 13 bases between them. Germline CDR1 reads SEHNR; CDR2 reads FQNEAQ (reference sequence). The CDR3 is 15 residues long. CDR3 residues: CASSPGARYQETQYF. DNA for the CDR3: TGTGCCAGCAGCCCCGGGGCCCGGTACCAAGAGACCCAGTACTTC.

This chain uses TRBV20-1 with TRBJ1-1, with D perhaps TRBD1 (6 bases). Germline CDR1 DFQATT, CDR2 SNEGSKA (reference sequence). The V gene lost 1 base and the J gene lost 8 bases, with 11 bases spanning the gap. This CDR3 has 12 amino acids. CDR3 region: CSARVQGREAFF. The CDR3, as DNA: TGCAGTGCTAGAGTCCAGGGGCGAGAAGCTTTCTTT.

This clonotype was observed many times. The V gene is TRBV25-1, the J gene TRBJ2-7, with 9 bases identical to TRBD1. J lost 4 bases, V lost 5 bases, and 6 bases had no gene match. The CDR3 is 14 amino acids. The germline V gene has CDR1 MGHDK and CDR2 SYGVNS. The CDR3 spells CASSKTGGWYEQYF. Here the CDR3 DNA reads TGTGCCAGCAGTAAGACAGGGGGTTGGTACGAGCAGTACTTC.

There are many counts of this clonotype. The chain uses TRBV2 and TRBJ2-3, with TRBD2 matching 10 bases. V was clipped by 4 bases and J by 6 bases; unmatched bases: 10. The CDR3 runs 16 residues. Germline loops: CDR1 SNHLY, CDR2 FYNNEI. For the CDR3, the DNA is TGTGCCAGCAGTGGACTAGCGGGTACCTTCGGGGATACGCAGTATTTT. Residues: CASSGLAGTFGDTQYF.

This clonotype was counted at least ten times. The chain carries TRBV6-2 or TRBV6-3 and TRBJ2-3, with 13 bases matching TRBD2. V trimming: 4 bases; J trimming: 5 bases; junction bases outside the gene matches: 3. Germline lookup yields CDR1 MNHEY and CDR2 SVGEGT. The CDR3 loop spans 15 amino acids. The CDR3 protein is CASSWTSGGRDTQYF. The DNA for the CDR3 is TGTGCCAGCAGTTGGACTAGCGGGGGACGAGATACGCAGTATTTT.

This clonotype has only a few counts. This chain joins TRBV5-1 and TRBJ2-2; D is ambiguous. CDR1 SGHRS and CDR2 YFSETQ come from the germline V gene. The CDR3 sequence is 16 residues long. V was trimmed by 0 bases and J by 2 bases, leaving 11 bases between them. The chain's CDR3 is CASSLVGGANTGELFF. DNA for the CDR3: TGCGCCAGCAGCTTGGTAGGTGGAGCAAACACCGGGGAGCTGTTTTTT.

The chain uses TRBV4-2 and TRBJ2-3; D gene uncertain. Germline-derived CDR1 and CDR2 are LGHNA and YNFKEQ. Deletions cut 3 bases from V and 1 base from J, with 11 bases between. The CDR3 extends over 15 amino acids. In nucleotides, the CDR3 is TGTGCCAGCAGCCACCGGACCCTCGGCACAGATACGCAGTATTTT. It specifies CASSHRTLGTDTQYF.

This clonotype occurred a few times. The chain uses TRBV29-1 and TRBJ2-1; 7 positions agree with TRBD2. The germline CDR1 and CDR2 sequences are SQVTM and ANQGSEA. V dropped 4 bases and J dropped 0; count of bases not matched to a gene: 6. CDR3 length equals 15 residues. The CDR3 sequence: CSVGGGRGSYNEQFF. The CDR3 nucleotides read TGCAGCGTTGGGGGCGGGAGAGGCTCCTACAATGAGCAGTTCTTC.

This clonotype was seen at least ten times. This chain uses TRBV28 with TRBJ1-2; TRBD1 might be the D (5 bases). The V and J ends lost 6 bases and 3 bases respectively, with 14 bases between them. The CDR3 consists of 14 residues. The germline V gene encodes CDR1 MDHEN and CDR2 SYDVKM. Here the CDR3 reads CASSPPGGDYGYTF. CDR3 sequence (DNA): TGTGCCAGCAGCCCTCCCGGGGGGGACTATGGCTACACCTTC.

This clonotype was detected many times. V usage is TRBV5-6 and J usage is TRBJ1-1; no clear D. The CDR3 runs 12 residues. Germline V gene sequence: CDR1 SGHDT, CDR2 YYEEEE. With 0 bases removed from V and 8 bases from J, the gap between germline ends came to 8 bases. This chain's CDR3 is CASSLVGIEAFF. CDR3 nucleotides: TGTGCCAGCAGCTTGGTAGGCATAGAAGCTTTCTTT.

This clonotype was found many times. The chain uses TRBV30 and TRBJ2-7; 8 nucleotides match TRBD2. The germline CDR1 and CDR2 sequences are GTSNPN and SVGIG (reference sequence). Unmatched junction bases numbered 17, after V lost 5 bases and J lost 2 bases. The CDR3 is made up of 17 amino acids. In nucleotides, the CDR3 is TGTGCCTGGGCCCCACCACCAAGACTAGCGCAGACCTACGAGCAGTACTTC. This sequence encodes CAWAPPPRLAQTYEQYF. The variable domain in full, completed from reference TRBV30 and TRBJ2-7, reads SQTIHQWPATLVQPVGSPLSLECTVEGTSNPNLYWYRQAAGRGLQLLFYSVGIGQISSEVPQNLSASRPQDRQFILSSKKLLLSDSGFYLCAWAPPPRLAQTYEQYFGPGTRLTVT.

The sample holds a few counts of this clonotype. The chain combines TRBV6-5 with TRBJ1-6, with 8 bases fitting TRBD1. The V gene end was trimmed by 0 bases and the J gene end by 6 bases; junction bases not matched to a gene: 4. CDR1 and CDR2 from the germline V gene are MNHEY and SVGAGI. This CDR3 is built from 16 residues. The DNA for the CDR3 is TGTGCCAGCAGTTACTCGGCCGGACAGGGTAATTCACCCCTCCACTTT. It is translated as CASSYSAGQGNSPLHF.

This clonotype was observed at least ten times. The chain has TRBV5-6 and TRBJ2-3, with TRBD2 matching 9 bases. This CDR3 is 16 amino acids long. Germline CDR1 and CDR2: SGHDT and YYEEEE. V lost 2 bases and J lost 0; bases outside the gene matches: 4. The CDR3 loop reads CASSFRLAVSTDTQYF. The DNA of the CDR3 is TGTGCCAGCAGCTTCCGACTAGCGGTTAGCACAGATACGCAGTATTTT.